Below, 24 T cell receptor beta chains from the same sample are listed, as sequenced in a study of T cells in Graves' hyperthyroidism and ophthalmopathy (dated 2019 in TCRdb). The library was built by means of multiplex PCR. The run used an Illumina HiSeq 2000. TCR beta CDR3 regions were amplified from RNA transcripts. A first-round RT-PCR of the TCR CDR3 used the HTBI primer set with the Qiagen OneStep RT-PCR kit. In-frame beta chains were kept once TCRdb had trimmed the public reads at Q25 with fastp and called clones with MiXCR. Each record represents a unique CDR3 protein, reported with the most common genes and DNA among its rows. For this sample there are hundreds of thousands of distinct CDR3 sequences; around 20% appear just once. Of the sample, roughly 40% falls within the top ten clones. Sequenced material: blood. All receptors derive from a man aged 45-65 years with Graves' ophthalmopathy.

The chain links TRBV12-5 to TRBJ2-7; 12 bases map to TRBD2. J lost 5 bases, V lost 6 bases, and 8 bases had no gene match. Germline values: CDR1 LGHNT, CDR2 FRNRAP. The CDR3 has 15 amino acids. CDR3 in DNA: TGTGCTAGTGGCCCGACTAGCGGGAGCACCCACGAGCAGTACTTC. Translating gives CASGPTSGSTHEQYF.

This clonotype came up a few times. CDR3 in DNA: TGCGCCAGCAGCCCCGGGGGGCGTGATGAAAAACTGTTTTTT. It translates to CASSPGGRDEKLFF. V and J are TRBV5-1 and TRBJ1-4, with a weak D call TRBD1 (6 bases). The CDR3 extends over 14 amino acids. Germline CDR1 SGHRS, CDR2 YFSETQ. V was cut by 4 bases and J by 6 bases, with 13 bases left in between.

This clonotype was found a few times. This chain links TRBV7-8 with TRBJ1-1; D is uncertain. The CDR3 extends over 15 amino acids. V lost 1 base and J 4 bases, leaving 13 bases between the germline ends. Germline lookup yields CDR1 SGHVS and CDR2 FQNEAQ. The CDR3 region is CASSLVSGLSTEAFF. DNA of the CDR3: TGTGCCAGCAGCTTAGTTTCGGGGTTGAGCACTGAAGCTTTCTTT.

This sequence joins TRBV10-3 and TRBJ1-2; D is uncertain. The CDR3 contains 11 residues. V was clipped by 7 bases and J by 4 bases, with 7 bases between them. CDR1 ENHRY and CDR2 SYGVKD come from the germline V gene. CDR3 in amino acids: CAIMGLYGYTF. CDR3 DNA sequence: TGTGCCATCATGGGCCTCTATGGCTACACCTTC.

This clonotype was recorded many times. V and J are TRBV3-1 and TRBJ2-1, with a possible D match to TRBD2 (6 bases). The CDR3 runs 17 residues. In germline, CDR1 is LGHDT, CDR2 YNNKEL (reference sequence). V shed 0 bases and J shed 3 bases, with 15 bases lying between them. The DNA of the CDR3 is TGTGCCAGCAGCCAAGATGGGAGGTGGGTCAGCTACAATGAGCAGTTCTTC. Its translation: CASSQDGRWVSYNEQFF.

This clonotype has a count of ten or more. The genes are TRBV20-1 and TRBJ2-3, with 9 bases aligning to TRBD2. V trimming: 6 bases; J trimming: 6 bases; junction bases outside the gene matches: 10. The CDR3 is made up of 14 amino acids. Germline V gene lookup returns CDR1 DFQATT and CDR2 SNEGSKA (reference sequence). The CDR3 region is CSASNGLAGDTQYF. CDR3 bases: TGCAGTGCATCGAACGGGCTAGCGGGGGATACGCAGTATTTT.

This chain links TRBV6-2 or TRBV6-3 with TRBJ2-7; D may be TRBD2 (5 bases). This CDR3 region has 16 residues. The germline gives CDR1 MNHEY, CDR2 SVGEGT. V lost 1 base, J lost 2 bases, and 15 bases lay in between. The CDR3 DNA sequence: TGTGCCAGCAGTTACTACTCTAGAGGGAGACCCTACGAGCAGTACTTC. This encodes CASSYYSRGRPYEQYF.

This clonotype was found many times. The CDR3 spells CASSPHAGQSYEQYF. The CDR3 bases are TGTGCCAGCAGTCCACACGCAGGGCAGTCCTACGAGCAGTACTTC. V and J are TRBV2 and TRBJ2-7, with D possibly TRBD1 on 5 matching bases. V dropped 5 bases and J dropped 1 base, with 15 bases sitting between them. This CDR3 is 15 amino acids long. CDR1 and CDR2 (germline): SNHLY, FYNNEI. The full variable domain, with the rest looked up from reference TRBV2 and TRBJ2-7, is EPEVTQTPSHQVTQMGQEVILRCVPISNHLYFYWYRQILGQKVEFLVSFYNNEISEKSEIFDDQFSVERPDGSNFTLKIRSTKLEDSAMYFCASSPHAGQSYEQYFGPGTRLTVT.

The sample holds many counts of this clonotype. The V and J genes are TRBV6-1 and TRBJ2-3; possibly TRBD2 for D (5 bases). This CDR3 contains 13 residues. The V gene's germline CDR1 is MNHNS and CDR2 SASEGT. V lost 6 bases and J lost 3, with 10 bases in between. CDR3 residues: CASRDGGTDTQYF. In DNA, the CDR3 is TGTGCCAGCAGGGACGGCGGGACAGATACGCAGTATTTT.

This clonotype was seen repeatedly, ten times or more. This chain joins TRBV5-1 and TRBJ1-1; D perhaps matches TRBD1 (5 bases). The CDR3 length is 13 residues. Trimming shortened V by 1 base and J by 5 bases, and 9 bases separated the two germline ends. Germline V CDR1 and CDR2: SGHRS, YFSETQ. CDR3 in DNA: TGCGCCAGCAGCTTGAAGGGGAAAACTGAAGCTTTCTTT. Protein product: CASSLKGKTEAFF.

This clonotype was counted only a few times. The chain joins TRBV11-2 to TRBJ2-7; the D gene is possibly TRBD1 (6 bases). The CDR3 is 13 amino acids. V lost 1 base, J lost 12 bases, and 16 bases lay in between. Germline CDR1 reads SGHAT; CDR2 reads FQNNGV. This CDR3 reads CASSLGFQGLRYF. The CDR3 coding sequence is TGTGCCAGCAGCTTAGGATTTCAGGGGCTGAGGTACTTC.

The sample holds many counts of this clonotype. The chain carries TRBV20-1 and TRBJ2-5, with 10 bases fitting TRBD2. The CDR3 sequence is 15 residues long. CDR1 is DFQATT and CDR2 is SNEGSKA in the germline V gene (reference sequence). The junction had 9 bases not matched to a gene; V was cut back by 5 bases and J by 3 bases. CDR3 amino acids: CSAQASGRLEETQYF. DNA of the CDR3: TGCAGTGCTCAAGCTAGCGGGAGATTGGAAGAGACCCAGTACTTC.

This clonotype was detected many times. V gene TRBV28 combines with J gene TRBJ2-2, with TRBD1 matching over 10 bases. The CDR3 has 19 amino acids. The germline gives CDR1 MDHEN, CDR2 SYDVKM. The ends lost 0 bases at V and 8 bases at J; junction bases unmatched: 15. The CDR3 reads CASSLWDRGDRGRRGELFF. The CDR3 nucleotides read TGTGCCAGCAGTTTATGGGACCGGGGGGACAGGGGCCGACGGGGGGAGCTGTTTTTT.

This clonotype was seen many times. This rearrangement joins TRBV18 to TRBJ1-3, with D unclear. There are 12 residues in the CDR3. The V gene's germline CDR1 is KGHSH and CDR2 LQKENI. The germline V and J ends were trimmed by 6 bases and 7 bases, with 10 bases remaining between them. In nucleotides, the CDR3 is TGTGCCAGCTCCCCCGACCGGAACACCATATATTTT. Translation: CASSPDRNTIYF.

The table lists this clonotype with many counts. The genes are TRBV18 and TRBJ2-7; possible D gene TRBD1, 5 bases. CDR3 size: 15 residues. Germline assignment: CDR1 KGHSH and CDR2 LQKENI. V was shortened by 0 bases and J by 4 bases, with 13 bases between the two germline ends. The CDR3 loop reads CASSPPGRDGYEQYF. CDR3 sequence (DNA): TGTGCCAGCTCACCACCGGGCAGGGATGGGTACGAGCAGTACTTC.

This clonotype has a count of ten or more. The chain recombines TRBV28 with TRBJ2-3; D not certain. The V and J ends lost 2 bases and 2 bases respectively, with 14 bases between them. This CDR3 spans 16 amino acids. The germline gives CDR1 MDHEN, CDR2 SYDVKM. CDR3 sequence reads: CASSLLDPSITDTQYF. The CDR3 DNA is TGTGCCAGCAGTTTACTGGACCCCAGTATCACAGATACGCAGTATTTT.

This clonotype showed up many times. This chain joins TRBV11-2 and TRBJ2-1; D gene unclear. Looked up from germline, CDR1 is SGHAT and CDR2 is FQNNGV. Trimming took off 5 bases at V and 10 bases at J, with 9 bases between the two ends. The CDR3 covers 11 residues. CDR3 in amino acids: CASSIRREQFF. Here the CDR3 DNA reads TGTGCCAGCAGCATACGACGGGAGCAGTTCTTC.

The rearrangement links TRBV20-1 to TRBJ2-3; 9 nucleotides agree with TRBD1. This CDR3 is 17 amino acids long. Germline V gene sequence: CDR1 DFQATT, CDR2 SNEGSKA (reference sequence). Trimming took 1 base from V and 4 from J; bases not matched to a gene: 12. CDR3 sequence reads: CSARVKMGQGVPDTQYF. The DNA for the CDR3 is TGCAGTGCTAGAGTAAAAATGGGACAGGGCGTTCCAGATACGCAGTATTTT.

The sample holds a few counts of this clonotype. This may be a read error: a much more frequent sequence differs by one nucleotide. The CDR3 protein is CSARGAGGEQYF. The CDR3 DNA reads TGCAGTGCTAGGGGGGCGGGGGGCGAGCAGTACTTC. V usage is TRBV20-1 and J usage is TRBJ2-7, with 8 bases identical to TRBD2. The V and J ends lost 3 bases and 6 bases, in that order; junction bases with no gene match: 4. This CDR3 contains 12 residues. CDR1 DFQATT and CDR2 SNEGSKA come from the germline V gene (reference sequence).

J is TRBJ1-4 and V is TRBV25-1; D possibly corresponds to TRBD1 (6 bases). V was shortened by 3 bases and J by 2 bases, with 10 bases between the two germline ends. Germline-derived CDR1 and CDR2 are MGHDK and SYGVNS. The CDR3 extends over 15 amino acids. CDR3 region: CASSEQTGTNEKLFF. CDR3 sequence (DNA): TGTGCCAGCAGTGAGCAGACAGGTACTAATGAAAAACTGTTTTTT.

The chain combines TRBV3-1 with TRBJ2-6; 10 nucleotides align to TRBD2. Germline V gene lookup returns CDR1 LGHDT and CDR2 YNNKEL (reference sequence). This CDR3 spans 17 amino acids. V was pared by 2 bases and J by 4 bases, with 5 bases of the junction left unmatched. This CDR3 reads CASSQRLAGVGANVLTF. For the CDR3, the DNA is TGTGCCAGCAGCCAACGGCTAGCGGGAGTGGGGGCCAACGTCCTGACTTTC.

The CDR3 reads CSARDFQNQETQYF. The CDR3 DNA is TGCAGTGCTAGAGATTTTCAGAACCAAGAGACCCAGTACTTC. This chain connects TRBV20-1 to TRBJ2-5; no firm D call. CDR1 and CDR2 from the germline V gene are DFQATT and SNEGSKA (reference sequence). V was shortened by 0 bases and J by 0 bases, with 8 bases between the two germline ends. The CDR3 loop spans 14 amino acids.

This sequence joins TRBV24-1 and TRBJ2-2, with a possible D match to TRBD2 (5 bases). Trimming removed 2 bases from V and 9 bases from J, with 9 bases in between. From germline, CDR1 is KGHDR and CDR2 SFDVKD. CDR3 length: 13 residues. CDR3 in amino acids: CATSDSEERELFF. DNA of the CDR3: TGTGCCACCAGTGATTCGGAGGAAAGGGAGCTGTTTTTT.

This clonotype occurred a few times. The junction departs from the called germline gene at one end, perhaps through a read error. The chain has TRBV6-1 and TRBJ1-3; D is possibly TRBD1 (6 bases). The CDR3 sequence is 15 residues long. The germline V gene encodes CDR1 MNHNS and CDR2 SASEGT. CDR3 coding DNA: TGTGCCAGCAGTAAAGCCGGGACATCAGGAAACACCATATATTTT. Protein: CASSKAGTSGNTIYF.